Below, 3 T cell receptor beta chains from the same sample are listed, as sequenced in a study of T cells in localized non-small cell lung cancer. TCRdb's table, derived via immunoSEQ multiplex PCR, lists solely in-frame clones and lacks some. This sample has around 96,000 clones; more than 75% occur once, and the top ten carry approximately 4%. The specimen was PBMCs, collected before any cancer treatment. The receptors stem from a woman between 35 and 70 years old with stage II squamous cell lung carcinoma.

The chain links TRBV10-1 to TRBJ2-2; D is possibly TRBD1 or TRBD2 (5 bases each). Germline assignment: CDR1 WNHNN and CDR2 SYGVQD (reference sequence). Trimming pared 0 bases from V and 4 bases from J, leaving 24 bases between. CDR3 size: 20 residues. CDR3 region: CASSESWGSDSDSLTGELFF. In nucleotides, the CDR3 is TGCGCCAGCAGTGAGTCATGGGGGTCGGACTCCGATTCTCTCACCGGGGAGCTGTTTTTT.

CDR3 coding DNA: TGTGCCATCAGCGGACAGGGTTTTTTCAATGAGCAGTTCTTC. Its translation is CAISGQGFFNEQFF. The chain combines TRBV10-3 with TRBJ2-1, with 8 bases identical to TRBD1. CDR1 and CDR2 (germline): ENHRY, SYGVKD. V lost 6 bases to trimming and J lost 6 bases; unmatched junction nucleotides: 7. CDR3 length equals 14 residues.

J is TRBJ2-1 and V is TRBV28, with 10 nucleotides matching TRBD1. Germline CDR1 is MDHEN and CDR2 is SYDVKM. J gave up 7 bases and V 8 bases, and 11 bases lay outside the gene matches. CDR3 length equals 15 residues. The CDR3 loop reads CASGRRTGGENEQFF. In DNA form, the CDR3 reads TGTGCCAGCGGCCGCCGGACAGGGGGGGAGAATGAGCAGTTCTTC.